This T cell receptor (beta chain) was sequenced for a study of PD-1 blockade in classical Hodgkin lymphoma. Clones were sequenced by immunoSEQ multiplex PCR, and TCRdb holds only the in-frame ones, with some missing. Among 14,000 or so clones listed, about 80% were seen once. Following autologous stem cell transplantation, relapse occurred in every patient, and exposure to brentuximab vedotin varied. The clonotype originates from a human donor with classical Hodgkin lymphoma. Specimen: peripheral blood mononuclear cells (PBMCs), collected at baseline.

As DNA, the CDR3 is TGTGCCAGCAGCTTCCCCGGACCTTATAATTCACCCCTCCACTTT. This translates into CASSFPGPYNSPLHF. The rearrangement uses TRBV7-9 and TRBJ1-6; no reliable D call. Per germline, CDR1 SEHNR and CDR2 FQNEAQ (reference sequence). The CDR3 contains 15 residues. Trimming left V 3 bases short and J 4 bases short, with 10 bases between. The full variable domain, completed using reference TRBV7-9 and TRBJ1-6, is DTGVSQNPRHKITKRGQNVTFRCDPISEHNRLYWYRQTLGQGPEFLTYFQNEAQLEKSRLLSDRFSAERPKGSFSTLEIQRTEQGDSAMYLCASSFPGPYNSPLHFGNGTRLTVT.